This T cell receptor (beta chain) stems from a study of PD-1 blockade in mismatch repair-deficient tumors. Repertoires were generated with immunoSEQ multiplex PCR, while TCRdb's copy carries only in-frame clones and drops some. The sample carries 120,000 or so clones, roughly 86% recorded once. This CDR3 has 15 residues. The germline V gene encodes CDR1 GTSNPN and CDR2 SVGIG (reference sequence). Trimming stripped 2 bases from V and 2 bases from J, with 15 bases between. The sequence was obtained from an adult with mismatch repair-deficient cancer. The specimen was peripheral blood, collected 44 weeks after starting pembrolizumab. This rearrangement joins TRBV30 to TRBJ1-2; D gene ambiguous. CDR3 residues: CAWSSRGFANYGYTF. The CDR3 DNA reads TGTGCCTGGAGTTCGAGAGGGTTCGCGAACTATGGCTACACCTTC.